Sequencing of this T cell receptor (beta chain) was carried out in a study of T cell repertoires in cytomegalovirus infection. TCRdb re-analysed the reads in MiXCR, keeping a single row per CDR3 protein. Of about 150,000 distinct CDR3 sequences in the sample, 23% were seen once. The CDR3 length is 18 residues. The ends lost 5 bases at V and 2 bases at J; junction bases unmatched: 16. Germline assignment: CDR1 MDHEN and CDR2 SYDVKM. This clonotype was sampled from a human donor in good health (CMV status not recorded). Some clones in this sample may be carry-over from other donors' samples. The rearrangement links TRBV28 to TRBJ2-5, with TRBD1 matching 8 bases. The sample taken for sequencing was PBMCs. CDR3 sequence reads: CASSIRQLRDRRQETQYF. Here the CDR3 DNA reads TGTGCCAGCAGTATCCGACAACTCCGGGACAGGAGACAAGAGACCCAGTACTTC. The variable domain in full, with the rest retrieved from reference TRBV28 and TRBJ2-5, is DVKVTQSSRYLVKRTGEKVFLECVQDMDHENMFWYRQDPGLGLRLIYFSYDVKMKEKGDIPEGYSVSREKKERFSLILESASTNQTSMYLCASSIRQLRDRRQETQYFGPGTRLLVL.